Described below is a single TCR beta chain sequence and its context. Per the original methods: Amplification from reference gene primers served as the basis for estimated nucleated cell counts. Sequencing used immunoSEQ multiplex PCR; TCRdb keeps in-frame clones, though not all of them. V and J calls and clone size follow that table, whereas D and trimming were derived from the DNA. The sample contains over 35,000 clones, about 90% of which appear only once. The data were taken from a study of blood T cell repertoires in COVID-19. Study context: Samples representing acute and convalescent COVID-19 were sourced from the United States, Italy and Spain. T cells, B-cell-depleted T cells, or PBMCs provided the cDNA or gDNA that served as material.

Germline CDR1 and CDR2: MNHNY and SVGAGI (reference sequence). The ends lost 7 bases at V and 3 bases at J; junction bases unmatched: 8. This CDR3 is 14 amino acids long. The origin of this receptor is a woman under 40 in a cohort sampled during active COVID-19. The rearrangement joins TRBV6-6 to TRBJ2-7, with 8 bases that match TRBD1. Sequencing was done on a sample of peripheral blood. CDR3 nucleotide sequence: TGTGCCAGCACAAACAGGGGGGATAGCTACGAGCAGTACTTC. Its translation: CASTNRGDSYEQYF.